The clone carrying this T cell receptor (beta chain) has more than one count but fewer than ten. Trimming stripped 7 bases from V and 4 bases from J, with 13 bases between. Germline values: CDR1 SGHTA, CDR2 FQGTGA. The CDR3 is 13 residues long. The source of the sample is a study of blood T cell repertoires in COVID-19. Study as a whole: The United States, Italy and Spain were the sources of the acute and convalescent COVID-19 samples. Sources were T cells, B-cell-depleted T cells, or PBMCs; the material itself was cDNA or gDNA.

Those enrolled in Seattle joined during active infection and were followed longitudinally afterward. Original handling: Reference gene primers were amplified, and this amplification served to estimate nucleated cell counts. Here immunoSEQ multiplex PCR was the method, and the copy in TCRdb shows in-frame clones only, minus some. That table supplies the V and J calls and clone size; D and trimming were determined from the DNA. The sample yields over 150,000 clones, 70% to 90% seen once. Specimen: peripheral blood. J is TRBJ1-1 and V is TRBV7-3; D is unclear. This TCR was sampled from an older woman with COVID-19, enrolled during active disease. The CDR3: CASTQEAGTEAFF. The CDR3 bases are TGTGCCAGCACCCAGGAGGCGGGCACTGAAGCTTTCTTT.